The 29 T cell receptor beta chains in this list originate from one sample, sequenced in a study of Ad26.COV2.S vaccination and SARS-CoV-2 variants. Indicated treatment: roughly 18 received Ad26.COV2.S at low or high dose, single or two shots; several received placebo; per-sample allocation not given. Sampling took place 63 days after the first vaccine or placebo injection. The assay was immunoSEQ multiplex PCR, and TCRdb's table has in-frame clones only and misses some. This table has hundreds of thousands of clones, 87% appearing once. The specimen comprised peripheral blood, sampled in a trial of Ad26.COV2.S vaccine versus placebo. Source of these receptors: a person between 18 and 59 years old who received the Ad26.COV2.S COVID-19 vaccine or a placebo.

CDR3 loop: CAWKNSRQGWQETQYF. The CDR3 DNA sequence: TGTGCCTGGAAAAACAGTCGGCAGGGTTGGCAAGAGACCCAGTACTTC. The V gene is TRBV30, the J gene TRBJ2-5; tentative D call: TRBD1 (5 bases). V was cut by 4 bases and J by 2 bases, with 20 bases left in between. CDR1 and CDR2 (germline): GTSNPN, SVGIG (reference sequence). This CDR3 spans 16 amino acids. The variable domain in full, with the rest retrieved from reference TRBV30 and TRBJ2-5, is SQTIHQWPATLVQPVGSPLSLECTVEGTSNPNLYWYRQAAGRGLQLLFYSVGIGQISSEVPQNLSASRPQDRQFILSSKKLLLSDSGFYLCAWKNSRQGWQETQYFGPGTRLLVL.

As for this clone: Other DNA sequences in the sample encode the same CDR3. This chain connects TRBV30 to TRBJ2-5; D is undetermined. Germline V gene lookup returns CDR1 GTSNPN and CDR2 SVGIG (reference sequence). V lost 1 base and J 5 bases, leaving 5 bases between the germline ends. This CDR3 is 11 amino acids long. CDR3 DNA sequence: TGTGCCTGGAGTGCTCGGGAGACCCAGTACTTC. Translating gives CAWSARETQYF.

The chain combines TRBV9 with TRBJ2-3; 8 bases are a match to TRBD2. The CDR3 consists of 18 residues. The germline gives CDR1 SGDLS, CDR2 YYNGEE. V was clipped by 0 bases and J by 6 bases; unmatched bases: 15. For the CDR3, the DNA is TGTGCCAGCAGCGTAGCGGCTTCCGCGGGGGGCCGCAGGGATACGCAGTATTTT. Translating gives CASSVAASAGGRRDTQYF.

Worth noting for this clone: At one of its ends the junction is not consistent with the germline gene, which may arise from a read error. The rearrangement links TRBV7-7 to TRBJ2-1, with 14 bases aligning to TRBD2. Germline-derived CDR1 and CDR2 are SSHAT and FNYEAQ (reference sequence). There are 16 residues in the CDR3. The CDR3 sequence: CASSPRGTSGGNEQFF. The CDR3 bases are TGTGCTAGCAGCCCGAGGGGGACTAGCGGGGGCAATGAGCAGTTCTTC.

The chain couples TRBV11-3 to TRBJ2-3, with D hard to call. The CDR3 consists of 15 residues. The germline CDR1 and CDR2 sequences are SGHNT and YENEEA. Trimming removed 1 base from V and 2 bases from J, with 10 bases in between. In nucleotides, the CDR3 is TGTGCCAGCAGCTTAGGGCAGAGCCCCACAGATACGCAGTATTTT. Its protein is CASSLGQSPTDTQYF. The entire variable domain, with the rest obtained from reference TRBV11-3 and TRBJ2-3, is as follows: EAGVVQSPRYKIIEKKQPVAFWCNPISGHNTLYWYLQNLGQGPELLIRYENEEAVDDSQLPKDRFSAERLKGVDSTLKIQPAELGDSAVYLCASSLGQSPTDTQYFGPGTRLTVL.

The rearrangement joins TRBV9 to TRBJ2-5; D gene unclear. The CDR3 has 14 residues. Between the trimmed V and J ends, which lost 0 bases and 5 bases, there was a span of 11 bases. In germline, CDR1 is SGDLS, CDR2 YYNGEE. The CDR3 region is CASSVADRAETQYF. In nucleotides, the CDR3 is TGTGCCAGCAGCGTAGCGGATAGGGCGGAGACCCAGTACTTC.

This chain connects TRBV9 to TRBJ2-1; D is possibly TRBD1 (7 bases). The CDR3 covers 16 residues. The V end was cut by 0 bases, the J end by 1 base, with 11 bases between. The germline V gene encodes CDR1 SGDLS and CDR2 YYNGEE. The CDR3 protein is CASSVGRGPSYNEQFF. Written as DNA, the CDR3 is TGTGCCAGCAGCGTAGGGAGGGGGCCTTCCTACAATGAGCAGTTCTTC.

This rearrangement joins TRBV25-1 to TRBJ1-1; no clear D gene. Germline CDR1 reads MGHDK; CDR2 reads SYGVNS. V lost 1 base to trimming and J lost 0 bases, with 9 bases between them. This CDR3 spans 15 amino acids. The CDR3 spells CASSESRTVNTEAFF. The CDR3 region has the DNA TGTGCCAGCAGTGAATCCCGGACGGTGAACACTGAAGCTTTCTTT.

J is TRBJ2-4 and V is TRBV29-1; possible D gene TRBD1, 6 bases. Deletions cut 4 bases from V and 4 bases from J, with 17 bases between. This CDR3 has 15 residues. Looked up from germline, CDR1 is SQVTM and CDR2 is ANQGSEA. The CDR3 loop reads CSVAYRAEGKNIQYF. The CDR3 region has the DNA TGCAGCGTTGCCTACAGGGCCGAGGGTAAAAACATTCAGTACTTC. The full variable domain, its missing parts supplied by reference TRBV29-1 and TRBJ2-4, is SAVISQKPSRDICQRGTSLTIQCQVDSQVTMMFWYRQQPGQSLTLIATANQGSEATYESGFVIDKFPISRPNLTFSTLTVSNMSPEDSSIYLCSVAYRAEGKNIQYFGAGTRLSVL.

This clone has a single count. The chain carries TRBV9 and TRBJ2-7; maybe TRBD2 (6 bases). This CDR3 comprises 15 residues. Per the germline V gene, CDR1 is SGDLS and CDR2 is YYNGEE. Trimming took 2 bases from V and 6 from J, leaving 18 bases between them. The CDR3 loop reads CASSVSSGRPPEQYF. In nucleotides, the CDR3 is TGTGCCAGCAGCGTGAGTAGCGGCCGACCCCCCGAGCAGTACTTC.

This clone has just a few counts. The rearrangement uses TRBV4-1 and TRBJ2-2; 13 bases are a match to TRBD2. In germline, CDR1 is MGHRA, CDR2 YSYEKL. Unmatched junction bases numbered 9, after V lost 4 bases and J lost 1 base. The CDR3 has 19 residues. The CDR3 loop reads CASSPRTSGGTLNTGELFF. CDR3 nucleotides: TGCGCCAGCAGCCCGCGGACTAGCGGGGGAACACTGAACACCGGGGAGCTGTTTTTT.

The chain carries TRBV15 and TRBJ1-5, with a weak D call TRBD1 (5 bases). Trimming left V 0 bases short and J 1 base short, with 10 bases between. The germline V gene has CDR1 LNHNV and CDR2 YYDKDF (reference sequence). The CDR3 loop spans 16 amino acids. Here the CDR3 DNA reads TGTGCCACCAGCAGAGATAAAAGGGGAAGCAATCAGCCCCAGCATTTT. It encodes CATSRDKRGSNQPQHF. Complete variable domain (other parts from reference TRBV15 and TRBJ1-5): DAMVIQNPRYQVTQFGKPVTLSCSQTLNHNVMYWYQQKSSQAPKLLFHYYDKDFNNEADTPDNFQSRRPNTSFCFLDIRSPGLGDTAMYLCATSRDKRGSNQPQHFGDGTRLSIL.

The chain is built from TRBV7-8 and TRBJ2-7; 7 bases map to TRBD2. The V and J ends lost 8 bases and 6 bases, in that order; junction bases with no gene match: 19. This CDR3 is built from 16 residues. Germline V gene data show CDR1 as SGHVS and CDR2 as FQNEAQ. The CDR3 loop reads CASRPRGGGKALEQYF. The CDR3 coding sequence is TGTGCCAGCCGCCCTCGGGGCGGGGGAAAGGCGCTCGAGCAGTACTTC.

This chain uses TRBV30 with TRBJ2-5; D ambiguous. The germline gives CDR1 GTSNPN, CDR2 SVGIG (reference sequence). V lost 3 bases and J 4 bases, leaving 12 bases between the germline ends. This CDR3 is built from 13 residues. DNA for the CDR3: TGTGCCTGGAGCGTATTTTCGGGAGAGACCCAGTACTTC. This sequence encodes CAWSVFSGETQYF.

The CDR3 here is CASSPRDRRLTYNEQFF. The DNA of the CDR3 is TGTGCCAGCAGTCCCCGGGACAGGCGTCTGACCTACAATGAGCAGTTCTTC. This chain joins TRBV6-6 and TRBJ2-1; 8 nucleotides match TRBD1. With 5 bases clipped from V and 2 bases from J, the junction kept 11 bases outside the gene matches. Germline lookup yields CDR1 MNHNY and CDR2 SVGAGI (reference sequence). The CDR3 runs 17 residues.

The rearrangement joins TRBV9 to TRBJ1-1, with 7 positions matching TRBD1. The CDR3 sequence is 15 residues long. Germline lookup yields CDR1 SGDLS and CDR2 YYNGEE. Trimming at V came to 4 bases and at J to 2 bases, leaving 8 bases not matched to a gene. CDR3 DNA: TGTGCCAGCAGCCCGCTGACAGGGAGAAACACTGAAGCTTTCTTT. Protein: CASSPLTGRNTEAFF.

This clone occurred a few times. The gene calls are TRBV4-2 and TRBJ2-1, with 7 bases lining up with TRBD2. Looked up from germline, CDR1 is LGHNA and CDR2 is YNFKEQ. The CDR3 is 17 residues long. Trimming cost V 0 bases and J 0 bases; bases outside gene matches: 5. The CDR3 reads CASSQDVGGGSYNEQFF. DNA of the CDR3: TGTGCCAGCAGCCAAGATGTTGGCGGGGGCTCCTACAATGAGCAGTTCTTC.

The J gene is TRBJ1-2, the V gene TRBV11-1; D is possibly TRBD1 (6 bases). Germline lookup yields CDR1 SGHAT and CDR2 FQDESV (reference sequence). V lost 4 bases and J 4 bases, leaving 13 bases between the germline ends. The CDR3 contains 14 residues. The DNA of the CDR3 is TGTGCCAGCAGCTCCAGACAGGAGCCCTATGGCTACACCTTC. This gives the protein CASSSRQEPYGYTF.

This chain links TRBV6-5 with TRBJ1-2; TRBD1 matches at 7 bases. Losses at the gene ends were 4 bases for V and 6 bases for J; bases not matched to a gene: 5. Germline loops: CDR1 MNHEY, CDR2 SVGAGI. The CDR3 extends over 13 amino acids. The CDR3 DNA reads TGTGCCAGCAGTTCCACGCAGGGGGATGGCTACACCTTC. It yields the protein CASSSTQGDGYTF.

J is TRBJ2-2 and V is TRBV7-3, with TRBD1 matching 8 bases. The V gene end was trimmed by 2 bases and the J gene end by 7 bases; junction bases not matched to a gene: 3. This CDR3 is built from 14 residues. Germline loops: CDR1 SGHTA, CDR2 FQGTGA. In DNA, the CDR3 is TGTGCCAGCAGCTTATCAGGGGGCGACGGGGAGCTGTTTTTT. It yields the protein CASSLSGGDGELFF. Full variable domain (missing parts from reference TRBV7-3 and TRBJ2-2): GAGVSQTPSNKVTEKGKYVELRCDPISGHTALYWYRQSLGQGPEFLIYFQGTGAADDSGLPNDRFFAVRPEGSVSTLKIQRTERGDSAVYLCASSLSGGDGELFFGEGSRLTVL.

This clone was observed a few times. The chain recombines TRBV5-1 with TRBJ1-2; TRBD1 agrees at 10 bases. CDR3 length equals 13 residues. Trimming at V came to 4 bases and at J to 8 bases, leaving 5 bases not matched to a gene. Germline lookup yields CDR1 SGHRS and CDR2 YFSETQ. Written as DNA, the CDR3 is TGCGCCAGCAGCATGGGACAGGGGCCGGGCTACACCTTC. This gives the protein CASSMGQGPGYTF.

The chain employs TRBV7-9 and TRBJ2-7; D tentatively reads TRBD1 or TRBD2 (5 bases each). V shed 2 bases and J shed 0 bases, with 8 bases lying between them. CDR1 and CDR2 from the germline V gene are SEHNR and FQNEAQ (reference sequence). CDR3 length equals 14 residues. DNA of the CDR3: TGTGCCAGCAGCTTACGGGACCGCTCCTACGAGCAGTACTTC. Residues: CASSLRDRSYEQYF.

The genes are TRBV11-2 and TRBJ2-1; TRBD1 agrees at 8 bases. V shed 1 base, J shed 1 base, and the junction held 0 bases outside the gene matches. The CDR3 has 15 amino acids. Per the germline V gene, CDR1 is SGHAT and CDR2 is FQNNGV. CDR3 coding DNA: TGTGCCAGCAGCTTAGGACAGGGGTCCTACAATGAGCAGTTCTTC. Translation: CASSLGQGSYNEQFF.

This chain links TRBV13 with TRBJ1-4, with no clear D. The germline gives CDR1 PRHDT, CDR2 FYEKMQ (reference sequence). CDR3 length: 13 amino acids. The germline V and J ends were trimmed by 10 bases and 6 bases, with 15 bases remaining between them. CDR3 nucleotide sequence: TGTGCCACCCAGCAGTGGAGCGATGAAAAACTGTTTTTT. Its protein is CATQQWSDEKLFF.

J is TRBJ2-7 and V is TRBV5-1, with a tentative D call TRBD2 (5 bases). V shed 0 bases and J shed 1 base, with 8 bases lying between them. CDR1 is SGHRS and CDR2 is YFSETQ in the germline V gene. The CDR3 is 14 amino acids. The CDR3 spells CASSLVPGSYEQYF. The CDR3 coding sequence is TGCGCCAGCAGCTTGGTACCGGGGTCCTACGAGCAGTACTTC. Together with reference TRBV5-1 and TRBJ2-7, the CDR3 gives the full variable domain: KAGVTQTPRYLIKTRGQQVTLSCSPISGHRSVSWYQQTPGQGLQFLFEYFSETQRNKGNFPGRFSGRQFSNSRSEMNVSTLELGDSALYLCASSLVPGSYEQYFGPGTRLTVT.

V gene TRBV2 combines with J gene TRBJ1-2; D is ambiguous. CDR3 length: 13 amino acids. Germline V lookup: CDR1 SNHLY, CDR2 FYNNEI. The V gene lost 2 bases and the J gene lost 2 bases, with 6 bases spanning the gap. Here the CDR3 reads CASSEPTNYGYTF. In nucleotides, the CDR3 is TGTGCCAGCAGTGAACCGACGAACTATGGCTACACCTTC.

The V and J genes are TRBV5-6 and TRBJ2-7; TRBD1 agrees at 10 bases. This CDR3 spans 15 amino acids. Trimming at V came to 0 bases and at J to 7 bases, leaving 7 bases not matched to a gene. Germline V gene lookup returns CDR1 SGHDT and CDR2 YYEEEE. The CDR3 protein is CASSLAGTGEREQYF. Here the CDR3 DNA reads TGTGCCAGCAGCTTGGCCGGGACAGGGGAGAGGGAGCAGTACTTC.

This clone was picked up a small number of times. The chain has TRBV7-9 and TRBJ1-2; 10 bases are shared with TRBD1. The length of the CDR3 is 13 residues. Per the germline V gene, CDR1 is SEHNR and CDR2 is FQNEAQ (reference sequence). J was trimmed by 8 bases and V by 5 bases; bases with no gene match: 5. CDR3 in amino acids: CASSPRTGGGYTF. CDR3 nucleotide sequence: TGTGCCAGCAGCCCGAGGACAGGGGGAGGCTACACCTTC.

The chain carries TRBV6-2 or TRBV6-3 and TRBJ1-5; D gene uncertain. Deletions cut 2 bases from V and 5 bases from J, with 10 bases between. The CDR3 runs to 14 residues. Germline-derived CDR1 and CDR2 are MNHEY and SVGEGT. CDR3 sequence (DNA): TGTGCCAGCAGTTACCCTCGACGTGATCAGCCCCAGCATTTT. Its translation: CASSYPRRDQPQHF.